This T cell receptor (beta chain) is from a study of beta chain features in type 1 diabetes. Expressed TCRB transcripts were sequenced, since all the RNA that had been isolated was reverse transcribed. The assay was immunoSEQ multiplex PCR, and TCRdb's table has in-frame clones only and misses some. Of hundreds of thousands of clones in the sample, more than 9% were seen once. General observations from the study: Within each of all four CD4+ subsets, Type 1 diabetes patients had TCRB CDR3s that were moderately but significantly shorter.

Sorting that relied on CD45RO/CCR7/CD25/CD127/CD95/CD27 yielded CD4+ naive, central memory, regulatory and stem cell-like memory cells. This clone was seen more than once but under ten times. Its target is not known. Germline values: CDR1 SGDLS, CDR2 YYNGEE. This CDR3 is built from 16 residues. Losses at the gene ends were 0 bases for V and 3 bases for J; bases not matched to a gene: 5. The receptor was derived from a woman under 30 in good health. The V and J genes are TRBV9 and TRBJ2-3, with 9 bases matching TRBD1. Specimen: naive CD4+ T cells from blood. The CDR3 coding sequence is TGTGCCAGCAGCGTAGACGGGACAGGGATTACAGATACGCAGTATTTT. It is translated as CASSVDGTGITDTQYF.